These 30 T cell receptor beta chains share one sample of origin, sequenced in a study of blood T cell repertoires in COVID-19. Produced via immunoSEQ multiplex PCR; TCRdb's table is partial and in-frame only. The table lists 250,000 to 350,000 clones, about 87% of them singletons. Source material: peripheral blood. The receptors shown here come from a woman aged 45-65 years who had recovered from COVID-19.

The chain links TRBV27 to TRBJ1-5; TRBD1 aligns across 8 bases. V lost 5 bases, J lost 5 bases, and 11 bases stayed unmatched. Germline V gives CDR1 MNHEY, CDR2 SMNVEV (reference sequence). The CDR3 has 16 amino acids. This chain's CDR3 is CASSPGTGQEDQPQHF. Here the CDR3 DNA reads TGTGCCAGCAGTCCCGGGACAGGTCAAGAGGATCAGCCCCAGCATTTT.

The V and J genes are TRBV30 and TRBJ1-1, with D unresolved. The length of the CDR3 is 14 residues. V was trimmed by 0 bases and J by 0 bases, leaving 8 bases between them. CDR1 and CDR2 (germline): GTSNPN, SVGIG (reference sequence). The DNA of the CDR3 is TGTGCCTGGAGTGTAACGCGGATGAACACTGAAGCTTTCTTT. Amino acids: CAWSVTRMNTEAFF. Complete variable domain (other parts from reference TRBV30 and TRBJ1-1): SQTIHQWPATLVQPVGSPLSLECTVEGTSNPNLYWYRQAAGRGLQLLFYSVGIGQISSEVPQNLSASRPQDRQFILSSKKLLLSDSGFYLCAWSVTRMNTEAFFGQGTRLTVV.

This clone occurred a few times. The chain has TRBV20-1 and TRBJ1-5; D call uncertain. The length of the CDR3 is 14 residues. With 3 bases removed from V and 11 bases from J, the gap between germline ends came to 20 bases. Germline V gene data show CDR1 as DFQATT and CDR2 as SNEGSKA (reference sequence). CDR3 bases: TGCAGTGCTAGTCTCGGTTTGATTGTTCGGTCCCAGCATTTT. It encodes CSASLGLIVRSQHF.

This chain joins TRBV28 and TRBJ1-3, with D possibly TRBD1 on 6 matching bases. This CDR3 comprises 16 residues. Germline CDR1 and CDR2: MDHEN and SYDVKM. V was trimmed by 6 bases and J by 2 bases, leaving 17 bases between them. The CDR3 nucleotides are TGTGCCAGCAGCAGCGGATCAGGGGAGACTGGAAACACCATATATTTT. It yields the protein CASSSGSGETGNTIYF.

This chain joins TRBV28 and TRBJ2-1; D unresolved. This CDR3 is built from 11 residues. Trimming left V 6 bases short and J 9 bases short, with 9 bases between. Germline V CDR1 and CDR2: MDHEN, SYDVKM. The CDR3 sequence: CASRSRFEQFF. CDR3 in DNA: TGTGCCAGCAGGTCCAGGTTTGAGCAGTTCTTC.

This clone was picked up one time. The genes are TRBV4-3 and TRBJ2-7; 7 bases are shared with TRBD2. Germline V gene lookup returns CDR1 LGHNA and CDR2 YSLEER. The CDR3 spans 15 residues. V was pared by 0 bases and J by 6 bases, with 8 bases of the junction left unmatched. In nucleotides, the CDR3 is TGCGCCAGCAGCCAAGATTGGGGTTGGGGGGGCGAGCAGTACTTC. Its translation is CASSQDWGWGGEQYF.

The chain uses TRBV5-4 and TRBJ2-1; D gene uncertain. The germline V gene has CDR1 SGHNT and CDR2 YYREEE (reference sequence). V lost 2 bases and J lost 3, with 3 bases in between. CDR3 size: 12 residues. The CDR3 DNA follows: TGTGCCAGCAGCTTCGGCTACAATGAGCAGTTCTTC. It specifies CASSFGYNEQFF.

This chain uses TRBV27 with TRBJ2-1; 8 bases match TRBD1. Trimming at V came to 4 bases and at J to 2 bases, leaving 7 bases not matched to a gene. This CDR3 is 16 amino acids long. Per the germline V gene, CDR1 is MNHEY and CDR2 is SMNVEV (reference sequence). The DNA for the CDR3 is TGTGCCAGCAGTTCACATCGGACAGGGCCCTACAATGAGCAGTTCTTC. Translation gives CASSSHRTGPYNEQFF.

The chain has TRBV4-3 and TRBJ1-3, with no clear D. The CDR3 spans 16 residues. V shed 0 bases and J shed 0 bases, with 9 bases lying between them. Germline V gives CDR1 LGHNA, CDR2 YSLEER. The CDR3 coding sequence is TGCGCCAGCAGCCAAGATCTGGAGAGCTCTGGAAACACCATATATTTT. Translating gives CASSQDLESSGNTIYF.

This chain joins TRBV19 and TRBJ2-7; 8 positions agree with TRBD2. The germline V gene has CDR1 LNHDA and CDR2 SQIVND (reference sequence). The CDR3 consists of 14 residues. Unmatched junction bases numbered 5, after V lost 1 base and J lost 6 bases. CDR3 loop: CASSIGGGIAEQYF. The CDR3 DNA reads TGTGCCAGTAGTATAGGCGGGGGGATCGCCGAGCAGTACTTC.

The chain has TRBV24-1 and TRBJ2-3, with D hard to call. CDR1 is KGHDR and CDR2 is SFDVKD in the germline V gene. The CDR3 contains 15 residues. Trimming took 5 bases from V and 0 from J, leaving 11 bases between them. The CDR3 nucleotides are TGTGCCACCAGTGGTCCGAGCAGGAGCACAGATACGCAGTATTTT. Amino acids: CATSGPSRSTDTQYF.

The V call is TRBV19, the J call TRBJ2-3; weak D call: TRBD1 (5 bases). Germline V CDR1 and CDR2: LNHDA, SQIVND (reference sequence). V lost 4 bases to trimming and J lost 2 bases, with 13 bases between them. The CDR3 runs to 15 residues. The CDR3 DNA reads as TGTGCCAGTAGTAGGACAAAGGGAATCACAGATACGCAGTATTTT. Amino acids: CASSRTKGITDTQYF.

On this clone itself: No DNA is shown, since the ends of the CDR3 on it are uncertain; the CDR3 is the one TCRdb lists. The chain has TRBV29-1 and TRBJ2-1; the table's D call, TRBD1, was not checked against the DNA. The CDR3 length is 11 residues, termini included. The V gene's germline CDR1 is SQVTM and CDR2 ANQGSEA. The CDR3 is CSVDVGTGSFF.

V and J are TRBV9 and TRBJ2-2; 9 bases are shared with TRBD2. Per germline, CDR1 SGDLS and CDR2 YYNGEE. Trimming removed 2 bases from V and 7 bases from J; junction bases left unmatched: 9. The CDR3 contains 16 residues. For the CDR3, the DNA is TGTGCCAGCAGCGTCGGGCGGGGGGGCCCTGGCGGGGAGCTGTTTTTT. This codes for CASSVGRGGPGGELFF.

About this clone itself: Other DNA sequences in this specimen translate into the identical CDR3. V and J are TRBV30 and TRBJ1-1; TRBD1 aligns across 7 bases. The CDR3 contains 13 residues. J lost 0 bases, V lost 4 bases, and 2 bases had no gene match. The germline CDR1 and CDR2 sequences are GTSNPN and SVGIG (reference sequence). CDR3: CAWNRGVNTEAFF. The CDR3 DNA is TGTGCCTGGAACAGGGGCGTGAACACTGAAGCTTTCTTT. Drawing the rest from reference TRBV30 and TRBJ1-1, the complete variable domain is SQTIHQWPATLVQPVGSPLSLECTVEGTSNPNLYWYRQAAGRGLQLLFYSVGIGQISSEVPQNLSASRPQDRQFILSSKKLLLSDSGFYLCAWNRGVNTEAFFGQGTRLTVV.

CDR3 nucleotides: TGTGCCAGCAGCTCTAGCGGGGGTTTCACAGATACGCAGTATTTT. Residues: CASSSSGGFTDTQYF. The chain joins TRBV7-3 to TRBJ2-3; TRBD2 aligns across 10 bases. The CDR3 has 15 residues. After removal of 4 bases from V and 2 bases from J, the junction contained 3 bases not matched to a gene. The V gene's germline CDR1 is SGHTA and CDR2 FQGTGA.

The genes are TRBV7-9 and TRBJ2-7, with TRBD1 identical over 7 bases. The germline V gene encodes CDR1 SEHNR and CDR2 FQNEAQ (reference sequence). V shed 3 bases and J 2 bases; nucleotides not matched to a gene: 1. This CDR3 contains 13 residues. CDR3 bases: TGTGCCAGCAGCTTCGGGACAGCCTACGAGCAGTACTTC. It is translated as CASSFGTAYEQYF.

This clone was recorded only once. The J gene is TRBJ1-1, the V gene TRBV9, with D perhaps matching TRBD1 (5 bases). V was trimmed by 5 bases and J by 6 bases, leaving 11 bases between them. The CDR3 is made up of 12 amino acids. The germline gives CDR1 SGDLS, CDR2 YYNGEE. The DNA of the CDR3 is TGTGCCAGCAGTTTTCAGGGCTCTGAAGCTTTCTTT. Translating it yields CASSFQGSEAFF.

This chain connects TRBV10-1 to TRBJ2-2; TRBD1 is a possible D gene (5 bases). The CDR3 is 13 residues long. V was pared by 7 bases and J by 6 bases, with 12 bases between. Looked up from germline, CDR1 is WNHNN and CDR2 is SYGVQD (reference sequence). Here the CDR3 reads CASTAGLSGELFF. The CDR3 nucleotides are TGCGCCAGCACGGCAGGGTTGTCCGGGGAGCTGTTTTTT.

V and J are TRBV9 and TRBJ1-6, with D unresolved. The V and J ends lost 7 bases and 10 bases respectively, with 21 bases between them. CDR3 length equals 15 residues. Germline V gene sequence: CDR1 SGDLS, CDR2 YYNGEE. Written as DNA, the CDR3 is TGTGCCAGCTCAAACCGGGTCGACGCTAGCTCACCCCTCCACTTT. It codes for CASSNRVDASSPLHF.

The rearrangement links TRBV2 to TRBJ1-2; 10 bases map to TRBD1. Germline values: CDR1 SNHLY, CDR2 FYNNEI. The CDR3 spans 16 residues. Trimming at V came to 10 bases and at J to 7 bases, leaving 18 bases not matched to a gene. The CDR3 DNA is TGTGCCATACACCGGGACAGGGGAGATTGGGAGGGTGGCTACACCTTC. Amino acid sequence: CAIHRDRGDWEGGYTF.

Comments on this clone: The identical CDR3 is also encoded by other nucleotide sequences in the sample. The V and J genes are TRBV18 and TRBJ2-7; D is uncertain. Germline assignment: CDR1 KGHSH and CDR2 LQKENI. Trimming left V 0 bases short and J 2 bases short, with 8 bases between. The CDR3 extends over 14 amino acids. The CDR3 DNA follows: TGTGCCAGCTCACCACCGCCGGGTACCTACGAGCAGTACTTC. Translating gives CASSPPPGTYEQYF.

The sample holds one count of this clone. This sequence joins TRBV10-3 and TRBJ2-3; 9 bases are a match to TRBD2. V lost 6 bases to trimming and J lost 3 bases; unmatched junction nucleotides: 7. In germline, CDR1 is ENHRY, CDR2 SYGVKD. CDR3 length: 15 residues. This CDR3 is CAIRNSGSWTDTQYF. The CDR3 nucleotides are TGTGCCATCAGAAATAGCGGGAGTTGGACAGATACGCAGTATTTT.

The chain employs TRBV27 and TRBJ2-7, with TRBD1 matching 10 bases. The CDR3 is made up of 15 amino acids. The junction had 6 bases not matched to a gene; V was cut back by 2 bases and J by 5 bases. Germline CDR1 and CDR2: MNHEY and SMNVEV (reference sequence). Here the CDR3 DNA reads TGTGCCAGCAGTTTAACGCGGGACAGGGGCCACGAGCAGTACTTC. It is translated as CASSLTRDRGHEQYF.

The table lists this clone with a few counts. J is TRBJ1-1 and V is TRBV7-2; tentative D call: TRBD1 (5 bases). V lost 0 bases and J 5 bases, leaving 10 bases between the germline ends. In germline, CDR1 is SGHTA, CDR2 FQGNSA. The CDR3 has 14 residues. CDR3 residues: CASSLAQGRTEAFF. The CDR3 coding sequence is TGTGCCAGCAGCTTAGCGCAGGGAAGGACTGAAGCTTTCTTT.

This chain joins TRBV5-4 and TRBJ2-1; 12 bases line up with TRBD1. Germline V gene lookup returns CDR1 SGHNT and CDR2 YYREEE (reference sequence). The CDR3 is made up of 14 amino acids. V was pared by 4 bases and J by 10 bases, with 6 bases of the junction left unmatched. The CDR3 here is CASSPGTGGNEQFF. CDR3 nucleotides: TGTGCCAGCAGCCCCGGGACAGGGGGCAACGAGCAGTTCTTC.

Concerning this clone: A much larger clone lies a single base off, so this may be a read error. This chain joins TRBV7-2 and TRBJ1-1; D gene unclear. This CDR3 has 14 amino acids. The germline V and J ends were trimmed by 1 base and 1 base, with 7 bases remaining between them. The germline V gene encodes CDR1 SGHTA and CDR2 FQGNSA. CDR3 amino acids: CASSLGRGNTEAFF. CDR3 sequence (DNA): TGTGCCAGCAGCTTAGGACGGGGGAACACTGAAGCTTTCTTT.

This chain links TRBV5-1 with TRBJ2-3; TRBD2 aligns across 14 bases. The CDR3 consists of 18 residues. The J segment lost 3 bases and the V segment lost 4 bases, leaving 10 bases of the junction unmatched. The germline V gene encodes CDR1 SGHRS and CDR2 YFSETQ. The CDR3 coding sequence is TGCGCCAGCAGCCCTGGGACTAGCGGGAGTATCTTAACAGATACGCAGTATTTT. This encodes CASSPGTSGSILTDTQYF. The full variable domain, in which reference TRBV5-1 and TRBJ2-3 provide the parts outside the CDR3, is KAGVTQTPRYLIKTRGQQVTLSCSPISGHRSVSWYQQTPGQGLQFLFEYFSETQRNKGNFPGRFSGRQFSNSRSEMNVSTLELGDSALYLCASSPGTSGSILTDTQYFGPGTRLTVL.

This clone was recorded once. The gene calls are TRBV9 and TRBJ2-3, with D possibly TRBD1 on 6 matching bases. CDR1 SGDLS and CDR2 YYNGEE come from the germline V gene. The CDR3 is made up of 15 amino acids. With 0 bases removed from V and 2 bases from J, the gap between germline ends came to 10 bases. In nucleotides, the CDR3 is TGTGCCAGCAGCGTAGGGGTGGGGGCCACAGATACGCAGTATTTT. Its translation: CASSVGVGATDTQYF.

This rearrangement joins TRBV6-1 to TRBJ2-7; TRBD1 matches 7 bases. This CDR3 comprises 14 residues. Germline CDR1 MNHNS, CDR2 SASEGT. Losses at the gene ends were 5 bases for V and 2 bases for J; bases not matched to a gene: 6. Written as DNA, the CDR3 is TGTGCCAGCAGTCCTTCGGGACAGCCCTACGAGCAGTACTTC. Its protein is CASSPSGQPYEQYF.